This entry lists 8 T cell receptor beta chains sequenced from one sample in a study of T cell responses to AZD1222 COVID-19 vaccine. TCRdb's table, derived via immunoSEQ multiplex PCR, lists solely in-frame clones and lacks some. The table has around 120,000 clones, 80% to 95% seen once. This specimen consisted of peripheral blood, obtained on day 0 of AZD1222 vaccination. The source of these receptors is an adult in good health.

This clone was found once. The chain joins TRBV5-4 to TRBJ1-3; D not resolved. The V end was cut by 0 bases, the J end by 0 bases, with 7 bases between. The CDR3 consists of 15 residues. Germline CDR1 is SGHNT and CDR2 is YYREEE (reference sequence). The CDR3 sequence: CASSLGGRSGNTIYF. Here the CDR3 DNA reads TGTGCCAGCAGCTTGGGGGGTCGCTCTGGAAACACCATATATTTT.

This rearrangement joins TRBV9 to TRBJ1-2, with D tentatively TRBD1 (5 bases). Germline V gives CDR1 SGDLS, CDR2 YYNGEE. The CDR3 sequence is 15 residues long. The V end was cut by 3 bases, the J end by 3 bases, with 15 bases between. CDR3 bases: TGTGCCAGCAGCGACGGTCCAGGGACCTACTATGGCTACACCTTC. Its translation is CASSDGPGTYYGYTF. Combining the CDR3 with reference TRBV9 and TRBJ1-2 gives the whole variable domain DSGVTQTPKHLITATGQRVTLRCSPRSGDLSVYWYQQSLDQGLQFLIQYYNGEERAKGNILERFSAQQFPDLHSELNLSSLELGDSALYFCASSDGPGTYYGYTFGSGTRLTVV.

The chain joins TRBV9 to TRBJ2-1; 8 bases are a match to TRBD2. Trimming cost V 1 base and J 4 bases; bases outside gene matches: 7. Germline CDR1 SGDLS, CDR2 YYNGEE. The CDR3 totals 16 residues. As DNA, the CDR3 is TGTGCCAGCAGCGTATCTGGCGGGAGGCTATACAATGAGCAGTTCTTC. Protein: CASSVSGGRLYNEQFF.

This clone was seen once. The chain couples TRBV4-3 to TRBJ1-1, with D tentatively TRBD1 (5 bases). The V gene lost 4 bases and the J gene lost 3 bases, with 24 bases spanning the gap. The CDR3 has 18 residues. CDR1 is LGHNA, CDR2 YSLEER, per germline. The CDR3 protein is CASSLMEQTQGIHTEAFF. CDR3 nucleotide sequence: TGCGCCAGCAGCCTCATGGAACAAACTCAGGGCATCCACACTGAAGCTTTCTTT.

The chain has TRBV9 and TRBJ2-3; D remains unclear. The CDR3 contains 14 residues. Trimming removed 6 bases from V and 0 bases from J, with 11 bases in between. Germline lookup yields CDR1 SGDLS and CDR2 YYNGEE. The CDR3 DNA is TGTGCCAGCACCCCCAATCCTAGCACAGATACGCAGTATTTT. As protein: CASTPNPSTDTQYF. The variable domain in full, completed from reference TRBV9 and TRBJ2-3, reads DSGVTQTPKHLITATGQRVTLRCSPRSGDLSVYWYQQSLDQGLQFLIQYYNGEERAKGNILERFSAQQFPDLHSELNLSSLELGDSALYFCASTPNPSTDTQYFGPGTRLTVL.

The gene calls are TRBV7-9 and TRBJ2-3, with D tentatively TRBD2 (6 bases). Trimming removed 5 bases at V and 8 bases at J, with 11 bases between. Germline V CDR1 and CDR2: SEHNR, FQNEAQ (reference sequence). This CDR3 is 12 amino acids long. This chain's CDR3 is CASSRDSGTQYF. In DNA, the CDR3 is TGTGCCAGCAGCCGGGACTCGGGTACGCAGTATTTT. The entire variable domain, with the rest obtained from reference TRBV7-9 and TRBJ2-3, is as follows: DTGVSQNPRHKITKRGQNVTFRCDPISEHNRLYWYRQTLGQGPEFLTYFQNEAQLEKSRLLSDRFSAERPKGSFSTLEIQRTEQGDSAMYLCASSRDSGTQYFGPGTRLTVL.

The rearrangement joins TRBV5-5 to TRBJ2-5; the match to TRBD2 covers 8 bases. Per the germline V gene, CDR1 is SGHKS and CDR2 is YYEKEE (reference sequence). V shed 0 bases, J shed 4 bases, and the junction held 8 bases outside the gene matches. There are 16 residues in the CDR3. The CDR3 DNA follows: TGTGCCAGCAGCTTGGAGGGGACCGGGGGGGTAGAGACCCAGTACTTC. Its protein product is CASSLEGTGGVETQYF.

The count of this clone is one. The chain uses TRBV7-9 and TRBJ1-1; possible D gene TRBD1, 5 bases. Looked up from germline, CDR1 is SEHNR and CDR2 is FQNEAQ (reference sequence). Deletions cut 7 bases from V and 1 base from J, with 13 bases between. The CDR3 covers 14 residues. Here the CDR3 DNA reads TGTGCCAGCACTAGGTCCGGGGCGAACACTGAAGCTTTCTTT. The encoded protein is CASTRSGANTEAFF. The full variable domain, rest sourced from reference TRBV7-9 and TRBJ1-1, is DTGVSQNPRHKITKRGQNVTFRCDPISEHNRLYWYRQTLGQGPEFLTYFQNEAQLEKSRLLSDRFSAERPKGSFSTLEIQRTEQGDSAMYLCASTRSGANTEAFFGQGTRLTVV.